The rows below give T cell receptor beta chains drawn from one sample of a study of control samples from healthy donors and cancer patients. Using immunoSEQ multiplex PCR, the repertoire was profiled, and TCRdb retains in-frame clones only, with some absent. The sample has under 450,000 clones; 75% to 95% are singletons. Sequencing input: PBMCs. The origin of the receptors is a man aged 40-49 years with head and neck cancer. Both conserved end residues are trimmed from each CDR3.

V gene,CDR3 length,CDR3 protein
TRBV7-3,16,ASSPPQSNPYSNQPQH
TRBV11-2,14,ASSRTARTLGTEAF
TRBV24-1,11,ATSDPDRNEQF
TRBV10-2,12,ASRGAGPYNEQF
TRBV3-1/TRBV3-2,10,ASSQAGSGQY
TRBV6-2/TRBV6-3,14,ASSSPRTGSPYGYT
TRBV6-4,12,ASSDGGYNSPLH
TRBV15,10,ATMDGIRGYT
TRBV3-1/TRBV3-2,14,ASSRGDTTGNTEAF
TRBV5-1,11,AAKDRVDGELF
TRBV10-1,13,ASSESLWGWETQY
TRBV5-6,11,ASCFGGNTEAF
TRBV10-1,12,ASSPRGMNTEAF
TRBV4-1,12,ASSLPGRGYEQY
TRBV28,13,ASSRQGAGTGELF
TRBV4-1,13,ASSQDRGSSYEQY